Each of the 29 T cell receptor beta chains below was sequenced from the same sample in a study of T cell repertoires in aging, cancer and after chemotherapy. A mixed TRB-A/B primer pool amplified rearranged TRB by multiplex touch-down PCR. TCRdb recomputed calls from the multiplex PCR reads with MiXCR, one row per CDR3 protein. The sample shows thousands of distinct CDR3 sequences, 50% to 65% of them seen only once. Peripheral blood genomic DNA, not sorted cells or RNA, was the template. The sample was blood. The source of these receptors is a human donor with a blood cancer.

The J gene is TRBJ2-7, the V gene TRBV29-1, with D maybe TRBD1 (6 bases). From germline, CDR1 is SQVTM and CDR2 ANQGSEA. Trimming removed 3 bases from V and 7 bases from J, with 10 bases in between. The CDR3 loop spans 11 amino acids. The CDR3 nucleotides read TGCAGCGTTGATCTTACAGGGGAGCAGTACTTC. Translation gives CSVDLTGEQYF.

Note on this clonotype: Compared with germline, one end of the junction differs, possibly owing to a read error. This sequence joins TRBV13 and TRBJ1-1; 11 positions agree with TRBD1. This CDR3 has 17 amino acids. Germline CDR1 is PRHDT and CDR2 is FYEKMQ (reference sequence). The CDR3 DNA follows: TGCGCCAGCAGCTTACGACTGCGGGGACAGGGGGGCACTGAAGCTTTCTTT. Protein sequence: CASSLRLRGQGGTEAFF.

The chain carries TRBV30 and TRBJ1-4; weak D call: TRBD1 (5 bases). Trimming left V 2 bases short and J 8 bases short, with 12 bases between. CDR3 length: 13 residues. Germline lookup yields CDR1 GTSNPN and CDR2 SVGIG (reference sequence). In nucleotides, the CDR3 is TGTGCCTGGAGTAAAGGGGTGGGGGAAAAACTGTTTTTT. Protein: CAWSKGVGEKLFF.

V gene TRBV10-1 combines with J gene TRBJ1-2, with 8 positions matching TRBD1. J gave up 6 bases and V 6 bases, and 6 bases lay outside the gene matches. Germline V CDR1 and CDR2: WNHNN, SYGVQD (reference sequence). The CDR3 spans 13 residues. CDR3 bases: TGCGCCAGCAGGGATACAGGGGGAAATGGCTACACCTTC. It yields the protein CASRDTGGNGYTF.

The CDR3 loop reads CATSITGGRGNQPQHF. CDR3 bases: TGTGCCACCAGCATTACAGGGGGCCGAGGCAATCAGCCCCAGCATTTT. The chain uses TRBV15 and TRBJ1-5; TRBD1 matches 9 bases. The CDR3 sequence is 16 residues long. Germline values: CDR1 LNHNV, CDR2 YYDKDF (reference sequence). J gave up 2 bases and V 4 bases, and 6 bases lay outside the gene matches.

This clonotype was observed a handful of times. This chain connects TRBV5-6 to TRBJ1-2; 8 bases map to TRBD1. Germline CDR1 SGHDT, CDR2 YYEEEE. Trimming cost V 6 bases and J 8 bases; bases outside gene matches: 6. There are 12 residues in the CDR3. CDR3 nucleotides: TGTGCCAGCACACGGACAGGGTACGGCTACACCTTC. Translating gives CASTRTGYGYTF.

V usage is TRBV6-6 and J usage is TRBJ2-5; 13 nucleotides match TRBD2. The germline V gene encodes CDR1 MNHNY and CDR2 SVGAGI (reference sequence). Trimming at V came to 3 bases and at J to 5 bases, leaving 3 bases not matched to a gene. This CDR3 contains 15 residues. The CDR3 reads CASSYRTSGGETQYF. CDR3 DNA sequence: TGTGCCAGCAGTTATCGGACTAGCGGGGGTGAGACCCAGTACTTC.

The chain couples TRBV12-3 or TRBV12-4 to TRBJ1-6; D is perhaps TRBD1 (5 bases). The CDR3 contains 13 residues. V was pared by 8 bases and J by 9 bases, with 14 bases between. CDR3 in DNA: TGTGCCAGCCGAAAGGGGAGTGCTTCACCCCTCCACTTT. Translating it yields CASRKGSASPLHF.

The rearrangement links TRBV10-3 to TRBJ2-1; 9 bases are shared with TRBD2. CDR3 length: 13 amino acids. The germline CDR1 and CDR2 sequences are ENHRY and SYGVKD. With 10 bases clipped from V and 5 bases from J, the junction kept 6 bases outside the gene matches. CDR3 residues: CATRLADNNEQFF. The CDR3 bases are TGTGCCACCCGACTAGCGGACAACAATGAGCAGTTCTTC.

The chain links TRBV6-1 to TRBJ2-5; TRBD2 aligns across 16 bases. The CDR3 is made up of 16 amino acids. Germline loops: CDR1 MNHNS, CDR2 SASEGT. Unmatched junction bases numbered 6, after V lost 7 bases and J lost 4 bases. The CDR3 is CASTPGTSGGVETQYF. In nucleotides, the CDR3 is TGTGCCAGCACCCCTGGGACTAGCGGGGGGGTAGAGACCCAGTACTTC.

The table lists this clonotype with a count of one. The CDR3 nucleotides are TGTGCCAGCTCACCGACCCCTCGGACAGGGGAGCACTATGGCTACACCTTC. Protein sequence: CASSPTPRTGEHYGYTF. The V gene is TRBV6-5, the J gene TRBJ1-2; 9 bases agree with TRBD1. The V and J ends lost 8 bases and 3 bases, in that order; junction bases with no gene match: 16. Germline V gene sequence: CDR1 MNHEY, CDR2 SVGAGI. The CDR3 length is 17 residues.

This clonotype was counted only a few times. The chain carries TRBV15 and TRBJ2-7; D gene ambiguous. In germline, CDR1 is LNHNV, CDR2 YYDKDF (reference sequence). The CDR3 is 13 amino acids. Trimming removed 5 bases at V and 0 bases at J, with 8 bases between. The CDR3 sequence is CATSAQSSYEQYF. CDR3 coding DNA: TGTGCCACCAGCGCCCAGAGCTCCTACGAGCAGTACTTC.

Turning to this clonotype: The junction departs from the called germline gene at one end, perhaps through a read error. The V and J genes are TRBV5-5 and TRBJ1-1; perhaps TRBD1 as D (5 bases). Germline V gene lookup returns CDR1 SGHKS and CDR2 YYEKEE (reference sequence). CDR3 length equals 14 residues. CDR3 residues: CARSLVGPNTEAFF. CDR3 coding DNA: TGTGCCAGAAGCTTGGTGGGGCCGAACACTGAAGCTTTCTTT.

The CDR3 protein is CASSYSYTTTGRGDTQYF. The CDR3 DNA sequence: TGTGCCAGCAGTTACTCCTATACTACGACAGGGAGAGGGGATACGCAGTATTTT. The V gene is TRBV6-5, the J gene TRBJ2-3, with TRBD1 matching over 7 bases. V shed 0 bases, J shed 6 bases, and the junction held 15 bases outside the gene matches. CDR1 MNHEY and CDR2 SVGAGI come from the germline V gene. This CDR3 is 18 amino acids long.

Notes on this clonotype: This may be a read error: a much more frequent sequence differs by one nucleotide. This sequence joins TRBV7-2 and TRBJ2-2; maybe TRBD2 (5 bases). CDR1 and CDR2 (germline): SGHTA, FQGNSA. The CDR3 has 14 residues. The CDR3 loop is CASILALNQGELFF. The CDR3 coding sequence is TGTGCCAGCATCTTAGCGTTGAACCAAGGGGAGCTGTTTTTT.

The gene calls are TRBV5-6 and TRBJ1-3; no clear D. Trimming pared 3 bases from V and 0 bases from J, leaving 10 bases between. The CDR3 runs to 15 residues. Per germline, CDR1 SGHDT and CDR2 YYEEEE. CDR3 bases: TGTGCCAGCAGCTCCTACAGCAGCTCTGGAAACACCATATATTTT. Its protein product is CASSSYSSSGNTIYF.

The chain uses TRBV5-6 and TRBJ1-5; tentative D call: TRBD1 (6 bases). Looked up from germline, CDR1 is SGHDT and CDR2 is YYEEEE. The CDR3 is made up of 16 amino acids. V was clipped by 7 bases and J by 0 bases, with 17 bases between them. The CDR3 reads CASSPWRDNSNQPQHF. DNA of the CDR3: TGTGCCAGCTCACCCTGGAGGGACAATAGCAATCAGCCCCAGCATTTT. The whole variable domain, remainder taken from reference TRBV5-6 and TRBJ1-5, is DAGVTQSPTHLIKTRGQQVTLRCSPKSGHDTVSWYQQALGQGPQFIFQYYEEEERQRGNFPDRFSGHQFPNYSSELNVNALLLGDSALYLCASSPWRDNSNQPQHFGDGTRLSIL.

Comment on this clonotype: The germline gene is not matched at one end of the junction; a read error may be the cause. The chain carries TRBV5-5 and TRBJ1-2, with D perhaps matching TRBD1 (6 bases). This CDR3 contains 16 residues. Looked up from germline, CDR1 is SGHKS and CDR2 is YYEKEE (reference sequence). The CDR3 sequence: CASSLDRDTSLYGYTF. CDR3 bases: TGCGCCAGCAGCTTGGACCGGGACACTTCCCTCTATGGCTACACCTTC.

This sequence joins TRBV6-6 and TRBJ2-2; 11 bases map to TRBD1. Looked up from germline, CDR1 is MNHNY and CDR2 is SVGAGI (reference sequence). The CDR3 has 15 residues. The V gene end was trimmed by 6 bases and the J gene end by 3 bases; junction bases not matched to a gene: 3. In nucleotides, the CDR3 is TGTGCCAGCAGCAGGACAGGGGGCGACACCGGGGAGCTGTTTTTT. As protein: CASSRTGGDTGELFF.

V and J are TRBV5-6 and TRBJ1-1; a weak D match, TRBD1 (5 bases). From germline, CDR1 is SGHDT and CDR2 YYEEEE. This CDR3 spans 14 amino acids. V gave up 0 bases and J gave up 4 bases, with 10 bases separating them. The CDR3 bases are TGTGCCAGCAGCTTGGGGGGGTTCCGCACTGAAGCTTTCTTT. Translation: CASSLGGFRTEAFF.

The chain's CDR3 is CASSSIRQSPYEQYF. The CDR3, as DNA: TGTGCCAGCAGCTCCATTAGACAGTCCCCCTACGAGCAGTACTTC. V is TRBV11-2 and J is TRBJ2-7, with D possibly TRBD1 on 5 matching bases. The V end was cut by 4 bases, the J end by 2 bases, with 15 bases between. This CDR3 has 15 amino acids. Germline CDR1 reads SGHAT; CDR2 reads FQNNGV.

The CDR3 nucleotides read TGTGCCAGCAGTTACCTTACACTGTTGAACACCGGGGAGCTGTTTTTT. It codes for CASSYLTLLNTGELFF. This chain connects TRBV6-1 to TRBJ2-2; D is unclear. Germline CDR1 and CDR2: MNHNS and SASEGT. The CDR3 covers 16 residues. The germline V and J ends were trimmed by 5 bases and 1 base, with 14 bases remaining between them.

DNA for the CDR3: TGTGCCAGTAGTGACGGGACAGGGGGCCTCTATGGCTACACCTTC. Amino acid sequence: CASSDGTGGLYGYTF. The J gene is TRBJ1-2, the V gene TRBV12-3 or TRBV12-4; the match to TRBD1 covers 12 bases. V lost 9 bases, J lost 4 bases, and 9 bases stayed unmatched. The CDR3 loop spans 15 amino acids.

The CDR3 loop is CSALRGVNAGELFF. The CDR3, as DNA: TGCAGCGCCCTTAGGGGGGTCAACGCCGGGGAGCTGTTTTTT. The rearrangement links TRBV29-1 to TRBJ2-2, with D tentatively TRBD1 or TRBD2 (6 bases each). Germline V gene sequence: CDR1 SQVTM, CDR2 ANQGSEA. V was shortened by 7 bases and J by 6 bases, with 18 bases between the two germline ends. The CDR3 is 14 residues long.

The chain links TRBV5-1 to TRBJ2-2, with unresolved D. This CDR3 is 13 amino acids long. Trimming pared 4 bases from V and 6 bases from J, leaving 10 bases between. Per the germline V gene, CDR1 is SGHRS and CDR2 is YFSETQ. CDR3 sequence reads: CASSADIPGELFF. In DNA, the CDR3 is TGCGCCAGCAGCGCTGACATCCCCGGGGAGCTGTTTTTT.

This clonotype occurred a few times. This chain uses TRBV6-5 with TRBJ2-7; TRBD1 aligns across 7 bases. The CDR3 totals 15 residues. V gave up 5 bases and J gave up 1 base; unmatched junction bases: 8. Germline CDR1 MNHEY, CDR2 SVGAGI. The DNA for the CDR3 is TGTGCCAGCAGTCGGGACAGCTATACGTCCTACGAGCAGTACTTC. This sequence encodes CASSRDSYTSYEQYF.

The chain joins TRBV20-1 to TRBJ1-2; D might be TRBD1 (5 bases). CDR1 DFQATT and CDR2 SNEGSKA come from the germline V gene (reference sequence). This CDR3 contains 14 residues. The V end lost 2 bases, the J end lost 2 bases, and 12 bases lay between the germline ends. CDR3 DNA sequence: TGCAGTGCTAGAAGCAGCCAGGGAAACTATGGCTACACCTTC. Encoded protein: CSARSSQGNYGYTF.

CDR3 in amino acids: CASSPGRQGGEQYF. CDR3 DNA: TGCGCCAGCAGCCCAGGCCGACAGGGCGGCGAGCAGTACTTC. The rearrangement uses TRBV5-1 and TRBJ2-7; 7 bases line up with TRBD1. CDR1 SGHRS and CDR2 YFSETQ come from the germline V gene. The CDR3 covers 14 residues. With V trimmed by 4 bases and J by 6 bases, 10 bases remained unmatched.

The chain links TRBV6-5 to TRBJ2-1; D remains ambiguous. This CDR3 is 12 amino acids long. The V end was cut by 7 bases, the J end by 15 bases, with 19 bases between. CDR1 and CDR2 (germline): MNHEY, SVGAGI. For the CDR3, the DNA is TGTGCCAGCACTCCGTCAGGAAGCCAGCGGTTCTTC. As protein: CASTPSGSQRFF.